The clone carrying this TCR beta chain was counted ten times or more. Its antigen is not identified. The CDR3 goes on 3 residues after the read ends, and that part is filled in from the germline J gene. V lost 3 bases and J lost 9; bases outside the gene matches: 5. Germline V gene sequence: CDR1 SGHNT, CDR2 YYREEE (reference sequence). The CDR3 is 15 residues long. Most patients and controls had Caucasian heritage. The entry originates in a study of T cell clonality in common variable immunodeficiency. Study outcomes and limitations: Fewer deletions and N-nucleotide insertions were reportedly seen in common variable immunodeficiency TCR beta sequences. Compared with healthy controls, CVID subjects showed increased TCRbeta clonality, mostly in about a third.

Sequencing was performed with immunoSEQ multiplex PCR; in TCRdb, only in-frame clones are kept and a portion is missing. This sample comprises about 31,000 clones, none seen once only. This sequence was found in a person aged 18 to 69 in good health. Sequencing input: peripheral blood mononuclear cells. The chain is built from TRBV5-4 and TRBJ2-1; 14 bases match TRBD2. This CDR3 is CASSSGLAGGGEQFF. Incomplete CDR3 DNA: TGTGCCAGCAGCTCAGGACTAGCGGGGGGCGGTGAG.